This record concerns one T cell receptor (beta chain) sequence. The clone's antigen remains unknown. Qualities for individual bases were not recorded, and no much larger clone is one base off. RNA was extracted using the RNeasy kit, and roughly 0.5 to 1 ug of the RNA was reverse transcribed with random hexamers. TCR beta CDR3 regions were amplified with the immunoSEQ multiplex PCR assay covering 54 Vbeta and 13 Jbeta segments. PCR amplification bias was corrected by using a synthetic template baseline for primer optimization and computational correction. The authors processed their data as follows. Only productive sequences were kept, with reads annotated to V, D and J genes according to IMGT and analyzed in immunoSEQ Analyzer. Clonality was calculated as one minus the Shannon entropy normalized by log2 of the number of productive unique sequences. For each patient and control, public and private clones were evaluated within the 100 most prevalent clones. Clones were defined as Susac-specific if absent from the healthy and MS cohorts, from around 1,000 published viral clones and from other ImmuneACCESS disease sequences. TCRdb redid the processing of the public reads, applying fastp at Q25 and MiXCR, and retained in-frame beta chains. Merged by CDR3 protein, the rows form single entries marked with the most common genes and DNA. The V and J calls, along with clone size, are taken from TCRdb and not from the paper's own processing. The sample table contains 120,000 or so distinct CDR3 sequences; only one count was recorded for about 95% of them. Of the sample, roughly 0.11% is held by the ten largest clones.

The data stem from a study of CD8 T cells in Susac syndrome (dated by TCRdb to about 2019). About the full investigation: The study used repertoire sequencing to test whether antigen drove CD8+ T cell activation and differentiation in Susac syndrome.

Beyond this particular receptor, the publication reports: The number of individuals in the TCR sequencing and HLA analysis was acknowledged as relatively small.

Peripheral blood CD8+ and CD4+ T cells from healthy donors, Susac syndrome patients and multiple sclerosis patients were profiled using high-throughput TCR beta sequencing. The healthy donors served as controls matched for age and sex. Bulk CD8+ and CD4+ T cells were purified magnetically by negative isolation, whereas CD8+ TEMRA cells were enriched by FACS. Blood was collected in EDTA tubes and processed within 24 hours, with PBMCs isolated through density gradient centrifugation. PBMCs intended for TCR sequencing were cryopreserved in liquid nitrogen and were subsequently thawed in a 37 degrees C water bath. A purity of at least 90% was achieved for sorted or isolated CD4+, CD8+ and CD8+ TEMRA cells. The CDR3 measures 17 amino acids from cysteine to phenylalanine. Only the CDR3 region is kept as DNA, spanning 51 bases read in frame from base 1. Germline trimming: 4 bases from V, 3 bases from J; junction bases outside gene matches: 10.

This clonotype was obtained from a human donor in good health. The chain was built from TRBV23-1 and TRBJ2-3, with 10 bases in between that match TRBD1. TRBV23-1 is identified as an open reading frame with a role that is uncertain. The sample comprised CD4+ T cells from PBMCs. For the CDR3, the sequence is CASSLPPGTGDTDTQYF. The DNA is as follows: TGCGCCAGCAGTCTTCCTCCCGGGACAGGGGATACAGATACGCAGTATTTT.